These T cell receptor beta chains were read from a single sample in a study of shared clonotypes between healthy human individuals. Here immunoSEQ multiplex PCR was the method, and the copy in TCRdb shows in-frame clones only, minus some. This table has a few million clones, just under 95% appearing once. The sequencing input was naive CD4+ T cells from PBMCs. The source is a man between 18 and 35 years old in good health. Some clones in this sample may be carry-over from other donors' samples. Both conserved end residues are trimmed from each CDR3. Fields, in order: V gene, J gene, D gene, CDR3 protein. A D gene is named only where the DNA matches it firmly.

V: TRBV28; J: TRBJ1-1; D: .; CDR3: ASRIGGTEAF
V: TRBV19; J: TRBJ1-5; D: .; CDR3: ASSIARGFPHQPQH
V: TRBV9; J: TRBJ2-7; D: .; CDR3: ASSVDGHEQY
V: TRBV6-1; J: TRBJ1-1; D: .; CDR3: ASNKGGVNTEAF
V: TRBV20-1; J: TRBJ1-1; D: .; CDR3: SAKAYEAF
V: TRBV2; J: TRBJ2-3; D: .; CDR3: ASSEEVLPDTQY
V: TRBV27; J: TRBJ2-7; D: TRBD2; CDR3: ASSLSLAGTYEQY
V: TRBV5-1; J: TRBJ2-5; D: .; CDR3: ASGNRGGETQY
V: TRBV6-4; J: TRBJ2-7; D: .; CDR3: ASRGTRGQTKLPFSYEQY
V: TRBV5-1; J: TRBJ2-5; D: TRBD2; CDR3: ASSLAVTSGSGAQY
V: TRBV19; J: TRBJ2-7; D: .; CDR3: ASSIVENYEQY
V: TRBV25-1; J: TRBJ2-2; D: TRBD1; CDR3: ASSAGGKTGELF
V: TRBV28; J: TRBJ1-6; D: .; CDR3: ASSSPPILH
V: TRBV28; J: TRBJ1-5; D: .; CDR3: ASSPRWSSWQPQH
V: TRBV5-1; J: TRBJ2-7; D: .; CDR3: ASSFATNSYEQY
V: TRBV21-1; J: TRBJ2-7; D: .; CDR3: ASSKEPAISSYEQY
V: TRBV4-1; J: TRBJ2-7; D: TRBD1; CDR3: ASSSYWGQGSEQY
V: TRBV5-4; J: TRBJ2-2; D: TRBD1; CDR3: ASRRTGGDTGELF
V: TRBV6-5; J: TRBJ1-1; D: .; CDR3: ASSYSRDLNTEAF
V: TRBV11-2; J: TRBJ2-7; D: TRBD1; CDR3: ASSLVWTGGHEQY
V: TRBV28; J: TRBJ1-4; D: TRBD1; CDR3: ASRRGRVEKLF
V: TRBV6-6; J: TRBJ2-7; D: .; CDR3: ASSPSPRGPYEQY
V: TRBV7-6; J: TRBJ2-2; D: .; CDR3: ASSIGPGANTGELF
V: TRBV5-1; J: TRBJ2-3; D: .; CDR3: ASSAGTDTQY
V: TRBV4-2; J: TRBJ2-7; D: .; CDR3: ASSRGLTDSYEQY
V: TRBV28; J: TRBJ2-1; D: TRBD1; CDR3: ASGTTGRNEQF
V: TRBV27; J: TRBJ2-2; D: .; CDR3: ASSQQTGELF
V: TRBV10-3; J: TRBJ1-1; D: TRBD1; CDR3: AISEGTGGKAF
V: TRBV30; J: TRBJ2-3; D: TRBD2; CDR3: AQVVTSGLGDTQY
V: TRBV28; J: TRBJ2-1; D: TRBD2; CDR3: ASGLGYNEQF
V: TRBV30; J: TRBJ1-6; D: TRBD1; CDR3: AWSVSGGWDSPLH
V: TRBV27; J: TRBJ1-3; D: .; CDR3: ASSLQGASGNTIY
V: TRBV4-1; J: TRBJ2-4; D: .; CDR3: ASSRATENIQY
V: TRBV18; J: TRBJ1-4; D: .; CDR3: ASSPWTRNTGKGEKLF
V: TRBV6-1; J: TRBJ2-1; D: TRBD2; CDR3: ASSGRTSGSSYNEQF
V: TRBV6-5; J: TRBJ1-5; D: .; CDR3: ASSPVLSNQPQH
V: TRBV30; J: TRBJ1-5; D: .; CDR3: AWSDGGLHQPQH
V: TRBV19; J: TRBJ1-3; D: TRBD1; CDR3: AREARDRGWNERNTIY
V: TRBV5-1; J: TRBJ2-1; D: .; CDR3: ASSLAGEQF
V: TRBV11-2; J: TRBJ2-1; D: .; CDR3: ASSLPTPVTGKPNEQF
V: TRBV2; J: TRBJ2-7; D: TRBD1; CDR3: ASMGQGAYEQY
V: TRBV5-1; J: TRBJ2-7; D: .; CDR3: ASSLGPTGGEQY
V: TRBV20-1; J: TRBJ2-7; D: .; CDR3: SAKPLYEQY
V: TRBV5-1; J: TRBJ1-1; D: .; CDR3: ASSLGPVSNTEAF
V: TRBV9; J: TRBJ2-3; D: .; CDR3: ASSPLEGGTDTQY
V: TRBV5-1; J: TRBJ2-2; D: .; CDR3: ASSLIVSGELF
V: TRBV2; J: TRBJ2-7; D: .; CDR3: ASRGSRNAYEQY
V: TRBV6-6; J: TRBJ2-4; D: .; CDR3: ASSPGLGGNIQY
V: TRBV9; J: TRBJ1-3; D: .; CDR3: ASSSGGLNLGNTIY
V: TRBV5-1; J: TRBJ2-1; D: .; CDR3: ASSLAASLYNEQF
V: TRBV4-3; J: TRBJ2-7; D: .; CDR3: ASSQSWGLEQY
V: TRBV30; J: TRBJ1-4; D: .; CDR3: AGSRGFFNEKLF
V: TRBV6-5; J: TRBJ2-3; D: .; CDR3: ASSRGDSTDTQY
V: TRBV6-4; J: TRBJ2-2; D: .; CDR3: ASGVNGRGELF
V: TRBV14; J: TRBJ2-2; D: .; CDR3: ASSLSQGYTGELF